One and the same sample provided the 29 T cell receptor beta chains below, sequenced in a study of shared clonotypes between healthy human individuals. Terminally differentiated effector memory CD45RA+ cells were excluded by CCR7 positive selection of CD45RO-negative cells. The repertoire was sequenced with immunoSEQ multiplex PCR; TCRdb's copy has only in-frame clones and lacks some. The profile shows over 2 million clones, about 95% of them singletons. Sequencing was done on a sample of naive CD8+ T cells sorted from blood. Receptors originate from a man between 18 and 35 years old in good health.

The chain combines TRBV27 with TRBJ2-5; TRBD1 aligns across 7 bases. J was trimmed by 4 bases and V by 5 bases; bases with no gene match: 4. The CDR3 is 13 residues long. Germline CDR1 and CDR2: MNHEY and SMNVEV (reference sequence). The CDR3 nucleotides read TGTGCCAGCAGTCCGGGACAGTTAGAGACCCAGTACTTC. This gives the protein CASSPGQLETQYF.

The rearrangement links TRBV19 to TRBJ2-7, with 8 bases aligning to TRBD2. Germline lookup yields CDR1 LNHDA and CDR2 SQIVND (reference sequence). The V segment lost 5 bases and the J segment 1 base; nucleotides outside the gene matches: 4. The CDR3 extends over 14 amino acids. The CDR3: CASSSQRESYEQYF. DNA of the CDR3: TGTGCCAGTAGTTCTCAGCGGGAGTCCTACGAGCAGTACTTC. Full variable domain (outside the CDR3, taken from reference TRBV19 and TRBJ2-7): DGGITQSPKYLFRKEGQNVTLSCEQNLNHDAMYWYRQDPGQGLRLIYYSQIVNDFQKGDIAEGYSVSREKKESFPLTVTSAQKNPTAFYLCASSSQRESYEQYFGPGTRLTVT.

The chain links TRBV21-1 to TRBJ2-1; the table's D gene call, TRBD2, was not cross checked with the DNA. TRBV21-1 is listed as a pseudogene. There are 17 residues in the CDR3. This chain's CDR3 is CASSNSVGLAAYNEQFF. CDR3 nucleotide sequence: TGTGCCAGCAGCAACTCGGTGGGGCTAGCGGCTTACAATGAGCAGTTCTTC.

This chain joins TRBV12-2 and TRBJ2-1; TRBD2, as called in the table, went unchecked against the DNA. TRBV12-2 is a pseudogene segment. This CDR3 has 17 residues. CDR3 coding DNA: TGTGCAAGTCGCTTAGCGAACGGGGAGTGCTCCTACAATGAGCAGTTCTTC. Protein: CASRLANGECSYNEQFF.

The chain carries TRBV11-2 and TRBJ2-3; possibly TRBD2 for D (6 bases). The germline V gene has CDR1 SGHAT and CDR2 FQNNGV. Trimming shortened V by 0 bases and J by 5 bases, and 9 bases separated the two germline ends. There are 14 residues in the CDR3. CDR3 sequence: CASSLDGGGDTQYF. In nucleotides, the CDR3 is TGTGCCAGCAGCTTAGATGGGGGAGGAGATACGCAGTATTTT.

The chain employs TRBV30 and TRBJ2-7, with TRBD2 matching over 9 bases. Germline-derived CDR1 and CDR2 are GTSNPN and SVGIG (reference sequence). This CDR3 contains 12 residues. The trim removed 4 bases at V and 7 bases at J, leaving 5 bases unmatched. The CDR3 DNA reads as TGTGCCTGGATCCCCCTAGCGGGGGAGCAGTACTTC. Its translation is CAWIPLAGEQYF.

The chain couples TRBV29-1 to TRBJ2-3; maybe TRBD1 (5 bases). Per germline, CDR1 SQVTM and CDR2 ANQGSEA. V was cut by 6 bases and J by 2 bases, with 15 bases left in between. The CDR3 consists of 14 residues. The CDR3 DNA follows: TGCAGCGTCGACAGTCCGCCCGCCACAGATACGCAGTATTTT. Amino acid sequence: CSVDSPPATDTQYF.

The CDR3 nucleotides read TGTGCCAGCAGTGAATCCGCGGGAGGGGACAATGAGCAGTTCTTC. Translating it yields CASSESAGGDNEQFF. The rearrangement joins TRBV2 to TRBJ2-1; 9 bases fit TRBD2. V dropped 2 bases and J dropped 5; count of bases not matched to a gene: 4. There are 15 residues in the CDR3. Germline V lookup: CDR1 SNHLY, CDR2 FYNNEI.

The chain employs TRBV13 and TRBJ2-7, with TRBD1 matching over 8 bases. The CDR3 sequence is 15 residues long. Germline V lookup: CDR1 PRHDT, CDR2 FYEKMQ (reference sequence). V lost 5 bases and J lost 2; bases outside the gene matches: 8. CDR3 protein: CASSPETGETYEQYF. As DNA, the CDR3 is TGTGCCAGCAGCCCTGAGACAGGGGAGACCTACGAGCAGTACTTC.

This chain links TRBV5-1 with TRBJ2-5; D is perhaps TRBD2 (7 bases). The V end lost 6 bases, the J end lost 3 bases, and 18 bases lay between the germline ends. The CDR3 sequence is 15 residues long. The germline CDR1 and CDR2 sequences are SGHRS and YFSETQ. CDR3 nucleotides: TGCGCCAGCACCGCGGGGGACACCATTGAAGAGACCCAGTACTTC. This translates into CASTAGDTIEETQYF.

With regard to this clone: Other DNA sequences in this specimen translate into the identical CDR3. The J gene is TRBJ2-6, the V gene TRBV9; D is ambiguous. V lost 4 bases and J lost 0, with 5 bases in between. This CDR3 comprises 14 residues. Germline loops: CDR1 SGDLS, CDR2 YYNGEE. The CDR3 protein is CASSRSSGANVLTF. CDR3 bases: TGTGCCAGCAGCCGTAGCTCTGGGGCCAACGTCCTGACTTTC.

The chain uses TRBV21-1 and TRBJ2-1. TRBV21-1 is classified as a pseudogene. The CDR3 is 16 residues long. The CDR3 DNA is TGTGCCAGCAGAGCGGTAGGGGTAATTGATCCCAATGAGCAGTTCTTC. Its protein is CASRAVGVIDPNEQFF.

This clone was found once. The V call is TRBV4-3, the J call TRBJ2-7; tentatively, D is TRBD1 or TRBD2 (6 bases each). Germline V gene sequence: CDR1 LGHNA, CDR2 YSLEER. This CDR3 comprises 15 residues. The V gene lost 1 base and the J gene lost 4 bases, with 14 bases spanning the gap. This chain's CDR3 is CASSQVGGGPYEQYF. As DNA, the CDR3 is TGCGCCAGCAGCCAAGTAGGGGGAGGCCCTTACGAGCAGTACTTC.

The rearrangement joins TRBV28 to TRBJ1-3; the D gene is possibly TRBD1 (6 bases). Germline CDR1 and CDR2: MDHEN and SYDVKM. There are 14 residues in the CDR3. V lost 3 bases to trimming and J lost 7 bases, with 13 bases between them. The CDR3, as DNA: TGTGCCAGCAGTTTTCGGGGGGCCCGGAACACCATATATTTT. Translation gives CASSFRGARNTIYF.

The CDR3 sequence is CASSWATGELFF. The CDR3 DNA is TGTGCCAGCAGTTGGGCCACCGGGGAGCTGTTTTTT. V usage is TRBV6-5 and J usage is TRBJ2-2; no firm D call. The CDR3 is made up of 12 amino acids. With 4 bases removed from V and 4 bases from J, the gap between germline ends came to 4 bases. In germline, CDR1 is MNHEY, CDR2 SVGAGI.

The chain has TRBV6-5 and TRBJ2-7; D ambiguous. The CDR3 has 14 residues. V lost 5 bases to trimming and J lost 3 bases, with 14 bases between them. Germline CDR1 and CDR2: MNHEY and SVGAGI. Here the CDR3 reads CASSLQVGDYEQYF. DNA for the CDR3: TGTGCCAGCAGTCTGCAGGTGGGTGACTACGAGCAGTACTTC.

The rearrangement joins TRBV27 to TRBJ2-7; 7 bases map to TRBD1. The trim removed 3 bases at V and 4 bases at J, leaving 6 bases unmatched. CDR3 length: 14 amino acids. Germline V gene sequence: CDR1 MNHEY, CDR2 SMNVEV (reference sequence). The DNA of the CDR3 is TGTGCCAGCAGTTTCACCGGGACAGCTTACGAGCAGTACTTC. Encoded protein: CASSFTGTAYEQYF.

J is TRBJ1-4 and V is TRBV5-8, with TRBD1 identical over 12 bases. Germline assignment: CDR1 SGHTS and CDR2 YDEGEE. V was clipped by 4 bases and J by 13 bases; unmatched bases: 11. The CDR3 is 15 amino acids. Here the CDR3 DNA reads TGTGCCAGCAGCCCCGGGACAGGGGGCTTGGTTGGACTGTTTTTT. It is translated as CASSPGTGGLVGLFF.

The chain recombines TRBV5-5 with TRBJ2-2; D not certain. V was clipped by 6 bases and J by 6 bases, with 12 bases between them. The CDR3 runs to 13 residues. Germline lookup yields CDR1 SGHKS and CDR2 YYEKEE (reference sequence). The CDR3 region is CASTRVGAGELFF. The DNA of the CDR3 is TGTGCCAGCACTAGAGTTGGGGCCGGGGAGCTGTTTTTT.

The chain has TRBV10-3 and TRBJ1-1; D call uncertain. The length of the CDR3 is 15 residues. The V and J ends lost 0 bases and 3 bases respectively, with 11 bases between them. From germline, CDR1 is ENHRY and CDR2 SYGVKD. The CDR3, as DNA: TGTGCCATCAGTGAGTCGGTCGGGTGGGACACTGAAGCTTTCTTT. This translates into CAISESVGWDTEAFF.

V and J are TRBV6-5 and TRBJ2-5; D ambiguous. Germline V gives CDR1 MNHEY, CDR2 SVGAGI. The CDR3 spans 15 residues. V lost 1 base, J lost 2 bases, and 11 bases lay in between. CDR3 DNA: TGTGCCAGCAGTTACTTAGGTTCGGCTCAAGAGACCCAGTACTTC. It codes for CASSYLGSAQETQYF.

This chain connects TRBV19 to TRBJ2-7; D uncertain. V was shortened by 6 bases and J by 5 bases, with 17 bases between the two germline ends. Germline values: CDR1 LNHDA, CDR2 SQIVND (reference sequence). The CDR3 sequence is 14 residues long. CDR3 sequence reads: CASSRLPGYNEQYF. The CDR3 DNA reads as TGTGCCAGTAGCCGACTTCCCGGATATAACGAGCAGTACTTC.

The chain uses TRBV9 and TRBJ2-1; 8 positions match TRBD2. The CDR3 covers 15 residues. The V and J ends lost 1 base and 2 bases, in that order; junction bases with no gene match: 2. CDR1 SGDLS and CDR2 YYNGEE come from the germline V gene. In DNA, the CDR3 is TGTGCCAGCAGCGTAAACGGGGGGGCCTACAATGAGCAGTTCTTC. Encoded protein: CASSVNGGAYNEQFF.

The chain carries TRBV28 and TRBJ1-4; D remains unclear. The CDR3 length is 16 residues. V was shortened by 6 bases and J by 6 bases, with 20 bases between the two germline ends. Germline lookup yields CDR1 MDHEN and CDR2 SYDVKM. DNA for the CDR3: TGTGCCAGCAGCTCCACCCTGGACGGGTCTCATGAAAAACTGTTTTTT. Protein product: CASSSTLDGSHEKLFF.

With regard to this clone: Other DNA sequences from this sample encode an identical CDR3 as well. The chain recombines TRBV2 with TRBJ1-5; D gene ambiguous. The V gene lost 6 bases and the J gene lost 3 bases, with 9 bases spanning the gap. CDR1 SNHLY and CDR2 FYNNEI come from the germline V gene. The CDR3 covers 13 residues. CDR3 sequence reads: CASRGTDNQPQHF. The CDR3, as DNA: TGTGCCAGCAGGGGAACAGACAATCAGCCCCAGCATTTT.

The V call is TRBV2, the J call TRBJ1-2; 8 positions agree with TRBD1. The V gene's germline CDR1 is SNHLY and CDR2 FYNNEI. This CDR3 contains 15 residues. Losses at the gene ends were 6 bases for V and 0 bases for J; bases not matched to a gene: 6. Here the CDR3 reads CASSDTGGPNYGYTF. The CDR3, as DNA: TGTGCCAGCAGCGATACAGGGGGACCTAACTATGGCTACACCTTC.

J is TRBJ1-1 and V is TRBV2, with a weak D call TRBD1 (5 bases). V was clipped by 5 bases and J by 3 bases, with 19 bases between them. The germline V gene encodes CDR1 SNHLY and CDR2 FYNNEI. The CDR3 runs 16 residues. The CDR3 region is CASSRGRDWGDTEAFF. The CDR3 coding sequence is TGTGCCAGCAGTCGCGGAAGGGACTGGGGGGACACTGAAGCTTTCTTT.

The rearrangement joins TRBV7-6 to TRBJ1-3, with 9 bases that match TRBD1. From germline, CDR1 is SGHVS and CDR2 FNYEAQ. CDR3 size: 17 residues. The V segment lost 0 bases and the J segment 0 bases; nucleotides outside the gene matches: 3. The CDR3 DNA sequence: TGTGCCAGCAGCTTAGCCGGGACAGGGCACTCTGGAAACACCATATATTTT. Amino acids: CASSLAGTGHSGNTIYF.

About this clone itself: Distinct nucleotide sequences in the sample also encode this CDR3. The chain links TRBV9 to TRBJ2-2; D is ambiguous. Trimming removed 4 bases at V and 5 bases at J, with 9 bases between. The CDR3 extends over 13 amino acids. Germline CDR1 SGDLS, CDR2 YYNGEE. CDR3: CASSPSGTGELFF. The CDR3 DNA reads TGTGCCAGCAGCCCCAGTGGGACCGGGGAGCTGTTTTTT. The variable domain in full, completed from reference TRBV9 and TRBJ2-2, reads DSGVTQTPKHLITATGQRVTLRCSPRSGDLSVYWYQQSLDQGLQFLIQYYNGEERAKGNILERFSAQQFPDLHSELNLSSLELGDSALYFCASSPSGTGELFFGEGSRLTVL.